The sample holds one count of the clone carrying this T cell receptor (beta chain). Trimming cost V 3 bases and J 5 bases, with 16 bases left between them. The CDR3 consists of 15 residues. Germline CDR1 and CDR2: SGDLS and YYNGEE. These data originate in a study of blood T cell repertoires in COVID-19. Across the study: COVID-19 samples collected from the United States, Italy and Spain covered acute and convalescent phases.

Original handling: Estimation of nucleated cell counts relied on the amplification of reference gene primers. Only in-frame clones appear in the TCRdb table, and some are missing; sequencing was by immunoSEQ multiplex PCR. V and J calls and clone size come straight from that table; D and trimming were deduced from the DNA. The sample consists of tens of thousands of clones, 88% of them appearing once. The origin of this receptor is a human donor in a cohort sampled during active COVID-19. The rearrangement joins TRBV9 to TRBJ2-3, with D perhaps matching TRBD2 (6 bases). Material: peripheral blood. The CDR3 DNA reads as TGTGCCAGCAGCGCCCGACTCGCCGGGGGAGATACGCAGTATTTT. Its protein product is CASSARLAGGDTQYF.